The following is a TCR beta chain sequence with its context. This CDR3 is built from 13 residues. The germline V and J ends were trimmed by 2 bases and 6 bases, with 12 bases remaining between them. Per the germline V gene, CDR1 is SQVTM and CDR2 is ANQGSEA. The data originate from a study of blood T cells in healthy people across ages. Next came a second PCR, run for about 7 to 12 cycles, which used a sample-barcoded 5' primer along with a J-beta primer mix. TCRdb recomputed calls from the 5' RACE reads with MiXCR, one row per CDR3 protein. The data contain about 1.5 million distinct CDR3 sequences, approximately 38% of them singletons.

This receptor was obtained from a woman between 18 and 29 years old in good health. The material sequenced was blood. The rearrangement uses TRBV29-1 and TRBJ2-3; D is tentatively TRBD1 or TRBD2 (5 bases each). Written as DNA, the CDR3 is TGCAGCGTTGAAACTCATGGGACGGATACGCAGTATTTT. Its translation is CSVETHGTDTQYF.